This T cell receptor beta chain comes out of a study of CD8+ T cells in alopecia areata. The authors extracted RNA and reverse transcribed it into cDNA as the sequencing template. This table comes from immunoSEQ multiplex PCR, and its TCRdb copy is limited to in-frame clones, with some not included. The table has about 210,000 clones, less than 50% seen once. Treatment: oral pan-JAK inhibitor, 5-10 mg twice daily. Obtained from alopecia areata patients were lesional scalp punch biopsies along with peripheral blood. The V end was cut by 8 bases, the J end by 10 bases, with 20 bases between. This CDR3 region has 13 residues. The germline gives CDR1 MDHEN, CDR2 SYDVKM.

The clonotype originates from a human donor with alopecia areata. This chain joins TRBV28 and TRBJ1-1; D ambiguous. The sample in question was CD4+ T cells sorted from blood, obtained around week 36, from a patient treated with tofacitinib. The CDR3 sequence is CASDGQPVLGAFF. CDR3 bases: TGTGCCAGCGATGGTCAACCTGTCTTGGGAGCTTTCTTT.